A single sample gave rise to the 9 T cell receptor beta chains below, sequenced in a study of blood T cell repertoires in COVID-19. Clones were read by immunoSEQ multiplex PCR, and TCRdb kept only the in-frame ones, dropping some. The repertoire holds some 150,000 clones, with about 85% as singletons. What was sequenced was peripheral blood. The origin of the receptors is an older woman with active or convalescent COVID-19.

The chain is built from TRBV10-3 and TRBJ2-1, with 9 nucleotides matching TRBD1. After removal of 4 bases from V and 4 bases from J, the junction contained 5 bases not matched to a gene. Germline V gene data show CDR1 as ENHRY and CDR2 as SYGVKD. This CDR3 region has 15 residues. The CDR3 DNA reads TGTGCCATCAGTGGGACAGGGGAATTATACAATGAGCAGTTCTTC. The encoded protein is CAISGTGELYNEQFF.

The V gene is TRBV9, the J gene TRBJ2-7; 9 bases match TRBD1. After removal of 3 bases from V and 2 bases from J, the junction contained 3 bases not matched to a gene. The CDR3 length is 14 residues. In germline, CDR1 is SGDLS, CDR2 YYNGEE. The CDR3 loop reads CASSGGQGTYEQYF. CDR3 sequence (DNA): TGTGCCAGCAGCGGGGGACAGGGAACCTACGAGCAGTACTTC.

The chain joins TRBV19 to TRBJ1-2, with D perhaps matching TRBD1 (6 bases). CDR1 and CDR2 (germline): LNHDA, SQIVND (reference sequence). There are 15 residues in the CDR3. V lost 0 bases and J 6 bases, leaving 14 bases between the germline ends. The CDR3 DNA reads as TGTGCCAGTAGTATAGACCGGACAGATTTTAATGGCTACACCTTC. Translated: CASSIDRTDFNGYTF.

V is TRBV5-1 and J is TRBJ2-3; a possible D gene is TRBD2 (5 bases). The germline V gene has CDR1 SGHRS and CDR2 YFSETQ. V was pared by 3 bases and J by 1 base, with 18 bases between. The CDR3 has 17 amino acids. CDR3 sequence reads: CASSSTHGVSGTDTQYF. In nucleotides, the CDR3 is TGCGCCAGCAGCTCCACTCACGGGGTGAGCGGCACAGATACGCAGTATTTT.

This chain joins TRBV3-1 (or the pseudogene TRBV3-2) and TRBJ2-1; 8 bases map to TRBD2. CDR1 and CDR2 (germline): LGHDT, YNNKEL (reference sequence). The CDR3 contains 16 residues. V was clipped by 4 bases and J by 8 bases; unmatched bases: 13. The CDR3 reads CASSPGLGVGQDEQFF. The CDR3 bases are TGTGCCAGCAGCCCGGGACTAGGGGTAGGGCAGGATGAGCAGTTCTTC.

The chain joins TRBV7-2 to TRBJ1-5; D unclear. V was cut by 1 base and J by 5 bases, with 6 bases left in between. The CDR3 extends over 13 amino acids. Germline V gene sequence: CDR1 SGHTA, CDR2 FQGNSA. The CDR3 bases are TGTGCCAGCAGCTTAGGGGCGTATCAGCCCCAGCATTTT. As protein: CASSLGAYQPQHF. Complete variable domain (other parts from reference TRBV7-2 and TRBJ1-5): GAGVSQSPSNKVTEKGKDVELRCDPISGHTALYWYRQSLGQGLEFLIYFQGNSAPDKSGLPSDRFSAERTGGSVSTLTIQRTQQEDSAVYLCASSLGAYQPQHFGDGTRLSIL.

This clone was seen only a few times. The chain links TRBV7-9 to TRBJ2-3, with 8 nucleotides matching TRBD2. CDR3 length: 16 residues. J lost 0 bases, V lost 8 bases, and 10 bases had no gene match. Looked up from germline, CDR1 is SEHNR and CDR2 is FQNEAQ (reference sequence). CDR3 nucleotides: TGTGCCAGCCGAACGGGAGGGCAGACTAGCACAGATACGCAGTATTTT. Translating gives CASRTGGQTSTDTQYF.

The CDR3 is CASSPAAVFYEQYF. As DNA, the CDR3 is TGTGCCAGCAGCCCGGCGGCAGTGTTTTACGAGCAGTACTTC. The chain uses TRBV3-1 (or the pseudogene TRBV3-2) and TRBJ2-7; D is unclear. CDR1 is LGHDT and CDR2 is YNNKEL in the germline V gene (reference sequence). V dropped 4 bases and J dropped 4 bases, with 14 bases sitting between them. CDR3 length equals 14 residues.

The rearrangement links TRBV6-5 to TRBJ1-2; weak D call: TRBD1 (6 bases). The CDR3 has 15 amino acids. The V gene lost 0 bases and the J gene lost 8 bases, with 16 bases spanning the gap. Germline loops: CDR1 MNHEY, CDR2 SVGAGI. The CDR3 loop reads CASSYSRGTLEGYTF. The CDR3 DNA is TGTGCCAGCAGTTACTCGAGGGGGACCCTGGAGGGCTACACCTTC.